This T cell receptor beta chain was identified in a study of CD8 T cells in ankylosing spondylitis. Trimming took off 8 bases at V and 0 bases at J, with 7 bases between the two ends. The CDR3 covers 13 residues. Per the germline V gene, CDR1 is LNHDA and CDR2 is SQIVND (reference sequence). TCRdb independently ran MiXCR on the 5' RACE reads; one entry per CDR3 protein. The data contain 50,000 to 70,000 distinct CDR3 sequences, 6.2% of them singletons. The TCR sequence derives from a male donor with ankylosing spondylitis. Sequences were obtained from synovial fluid, either unsorted or a sorted T cell fraction (not recorded which). The V and J genes are TRBV19 and TRBJ1-4; TRBD1 is a possible D gene (5 bases). The CDR3 spells CASSTATNEKLFF. CDR3 nucleotide sequence: TGTGCCAGTTCGACAGCAACTAATGAAAAACTGTTTTTT.